The 18 T cell receptor beta chains below all came from one sample that was sequenced in a study of blood T cell repertoires in COVID-19. TCRdb's copy holds only in-frame clones and misses some; the assay was immunoSEQ multiplex PCR. This table holds under 300,000 clones, around nine tenths found once. The sequenced sample consisted of PBMCs or T cells enriched from blood (not recorded which). These receptors were taken from a woman aged 55-70 years who had recovered from COVID-19.

V usage is TRBV27 and J usage is TRBJ1-2; 7 nucleotides align to TRBD1. The V gene end was trimmed by 6 bases and the J gene end by 0 bases; junction bases not matched to a gene: 4. This CDR3 spans 14 amino acids. Germline V CDR1 and CDR2: MNHEY, SMNVEV (reference sequence). In DNA form, the CDR3 reads TGTGCCAGCAGCGACAGGGCCTCTAACTATGGCTACACCTTC. Translating it yields CASSDRASNYGYTF.

The sample holds a few counts of this clone. The rearrangement uses TRBV10-1 and TRBJ1-6; D is unresolved. The CDR3 totals 13 residues. The ends were cut back, 0 bases at V and 9 bases at J, with 6 bases in the middle. Looked up from germline, CDR1 is WNHNN and CDR2 is SYGVQD (reference sequence). The DNA for the CDR3 is TGCGCCAGCAGTGAGTCGAGGAGTTCACCCCTCCACTTT. Translating gives CASSESRSSPLHF.

This rearrangement joins TRBV6-5 to TRBJ2-7; tentatively, D is TRBD2 (6 bases). V was clipped by 6 bases and J by 7 bases, with 19 bases between them. This CDR3 has 14 amino acids. Germline CDR1 is MNHEY and CDR2 is SVGAGI. CDR3 coding DNA: TGTGCCAGCAGCCGTCGGGACTCCTCGGGGGAGCAGTACTTC. It translates to CASSRRDSSGEQYF.

V is TRBV19 and J is TRBJ1-6; D unclear. The CDR3 sequence is 15 residues long. Germline-derived CDR1 and CDR2 are LNHDA and SQIVND (reference sequence). V shed 3 bases and J shed 7 bases, with 13 bases lying between them. CDR3 loop: CASSIGREGNSPLHF. The DNA for the CDR3 is TGTGCCAGTAGTATTGGGCGAGAGGGAAATTCACCCCTCCACTTT.

The CDR3 loop reads CASSYKTGGFDGYTF. In DNA, the CDR3 is TGTGCCAGCAGCTATAAGACAGGGGGCTTTGATGGCTACACCTTC. This sequence joins TRBV13 and TRBJ1-2, with 10 bases fitting TRBD1. With 4 bases clipped from V and 6 bases from J, the junction kept 8 bases outside the gene matches. The germline V gene has CDR1 PRHDT and CDR2 FYEKMQ (reference sequence). The CDR3 has 15 residues.

The chain combines TRBV28 with TRBJ2-6, with D possibly TRBD2 on 6 matching bases. The V end was cut by 6 bases, the J end by 3 bases, with 18 bases between. Germline values: CDR1 MDHEN, CDR2 SYDVKM. This CDR3 has 17 amino acids. The CDR3 DNA reads as TGTGCCAGCAGCTCCACTGCGGGAAGAAGTGGGGCCAACGTCCTGACTTTC. It specifies CASSSTAGRSGANVLTF.

The gene calls are TRBV14 and TRBJ2-4; TRBD2 is a possible D gene (6 bases). This CDR3 region has 16 residues. Trimming shortened V by 4 bases and J by 2 bases, and 15 bases separated the two germline ends. CDR1 is SGHDN and CDR2 is FVKESK in the germline V gene. This CDR3 reads CASSLGRERTKNIQYF. CDR3 nucleotide sequence: TGTGCCAGCAGCCTTGGACGGGAGAGAACCAAAAACATTCAGTACTTC.

J is TRBJ1-2 and V is TRBV24-1, with a tentative D call TRBD1 (5 bases). Germline V lookup: CDR1 KGHDR, CDR2 SFDVKD. Between the trimmed V and J ends, which lost 0 bases and 2 bases, there was a span of 15 bases. This CDR3 contains 17 residues. CDR3 nucleotide sequence: TGTGCCACCAGTGATTTGCAGCCCGCAGGGCCCAACTATGGCTACACCTTC. It encodes CATSDLQPAGPNYGYTF.

V is TRBV2 and J is TRBJ1-1; maybe TRBD1 (5 bases). Germline CDR1 and CDR2: SNHLY and FYNNEI. V shed 10 bases and J shed 5 bases, with 17 bases lying between them. The CDR3 extends over 13 amino acids. CDR3 nucleotides: TGTGCCACCAATAGCCAGGGACTTACTGAAGCTTTCTTT. It translates to CATNSQGLTEAFF.

This chain connects TRBV30 to TRBJ2-5; 10 bases map to TRBD2. The V gene end was trimmed by 3 bases and the J gene end by 3 bases; junction bases not matched to a gene: 4. The CDR3 is made up of 14 amino acids. The germline gives CDR1 GTSNPN, CDR2 SVGIG (reference sequence). CDR3 DNA: TGTGCCTGGAGACTAGCGGGACCAGAAGAGACCCAGTACTTC. This translates into CAWRLAGPEETQYF.

The chain recombines TRBV7-8 with TRBJ2-7, with a weak D call TRBD2 (5 bases). This CDR3 spans 15 amino acids. Germline V gene lookup returns CDR1 SGHVS and CDR2 FQNEAQ. With 4 bases removed from V and 1 base from J, the gap between germline ends came to 14 bases. The CDR3 here is CASSSDGVRSYEQYF. For the CDR3, the DNA is TGTGCCAGCAGCTCCGACGGGGTGCGGTCCTACGAGCAGTACTTC.

CDR3 coding DNA: TGTGCCATCAGTGACTGGACAGGGCGGGACACCATATATTTT. It yields the protein CAISDWTGRDTIYF. The rearrangement links TRBV10-3 to TRBJ1-3, with 8 bases aligning to TRBD1. The germline V gene has CDR1 ENHRY and CDR2 SYGVKD. This CDR3 spans 14 amino acids. V shed 3 bases and J 8 bases; nucleotides not matched to a gene: 6.

The V call is TRBV7-9, the J call TRBJ2-7; no reliable D call. Germline V CDR1 and CDR2: SEHNR, FQNEAQ (reference sequence). The germline V and J ends were trimmed by 5 bases and 0 bases, with 11 bases remaining between them. The CDR3 length is 14 residues. The CDR3 loop reads CASSLQQSSYEQYF. The CDR3 bases are TGTGCCAGCAGCCTCCAACAGAGCTCCTACGAGCAGTACTTC.

The genes are TRBV5-1 and TRBJ2-5; D is possibly TRBD1 (6 bases). Trimming cost V 1 base and J 5 bases, with 12 bases left between them. Per the germline V gene, CDR1 is SGHRS and CDR2 is YFSETQ. The CDR3 totals 14 residues. CDR3 nucleotide sequence: TGCGCCAGCAGCTTGTTACAGGGAAGGGAGACCCAGTACTTC. Amino acid sequence: CASSLLQGRETQYF.

This chain connects TRBV10-3 to TRBJ2-3, with 13 positions matching TRBD2. V lost 2 bases to trimming and J lost 2 bases; unmatched junction nucleotides: 4. CDR1 is ENHRY and CDR2 is SYGVKD in the germline V gene. This CDR3 is 17 amino acids long. The CDR3 nucleotides are TGTGCCATCAGTGAGGGGACTAGCGGGGCGAACACAGATACGCAGTATTTT. Its translation: CAISEGTSGANTDTQYF.

The chain uses TRBV2 and TRBJ2-2, with D perhaps matching TRBD2 (5 bases). The V end lost 6 bases, the J end lost 2 bases, and 10 bases lay between the germline ends. The CDR3 contains 14 residues. The germline CDR1 and CDR2 sequences are SNHLY and FYNNEI. The CDR3 nucleotides are TGTGCCAGCAGGAGGGAGTTTAACACCGGGGAGCTGTTTTTT. It encodes CASRREFNTGELFF.

This clone was seen only a few times. V is TRBV7-9 and J is TRBJ1-2; perhaps TRBD1 as D (5 bases). Looked up from germline, CDR1 is SEHNR and CDR2 is FQNEAQ (reference sequence). The CDR3 extends over 16 amino acids. The V end lost 2 bases, the J end lost 5 bases, and 18 bases lay between the germline ends. The CDR3 sequence: CASSLFHGGDVYGYTF. The CDR3 DNA follows: TGTGCCAGCAGCTTATTTCACGGGGGGGATGTATATGGCTACACCTTC.

The V gene is TRBV5-1, the J gene TRBJ1-1; tentative D call: TRBD1 (6 bases). Trimming took off 4 bases at V and 5 bases at J, with 21 bases between the two ends. The CDR3 has 16 amino acids. Germline values: CDR1 SGHRS, CDR2 YFSETQ. Written as DNA, the CDR3 is TGCGCCAGCAGCGTAGGACAGCTCACCTTGGAAACTGAAGCTTTCTTT. Protein sequence: CASSVGQLTLETEAFF.